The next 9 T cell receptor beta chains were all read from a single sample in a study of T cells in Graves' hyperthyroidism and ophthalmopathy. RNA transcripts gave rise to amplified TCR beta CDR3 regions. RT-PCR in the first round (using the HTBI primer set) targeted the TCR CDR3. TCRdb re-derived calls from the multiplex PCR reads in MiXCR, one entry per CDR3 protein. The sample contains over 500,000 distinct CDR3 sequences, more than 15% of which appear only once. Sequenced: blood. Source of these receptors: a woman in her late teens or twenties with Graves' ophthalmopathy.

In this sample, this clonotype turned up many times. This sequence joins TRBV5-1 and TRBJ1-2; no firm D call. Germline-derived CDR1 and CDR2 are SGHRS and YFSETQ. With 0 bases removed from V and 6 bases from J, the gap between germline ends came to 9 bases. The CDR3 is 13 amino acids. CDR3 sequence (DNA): TGCGCCAGCAGCTTGGAGTACCCCGATGGCTACACCTTC. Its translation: CASSLEYPDGYTF.

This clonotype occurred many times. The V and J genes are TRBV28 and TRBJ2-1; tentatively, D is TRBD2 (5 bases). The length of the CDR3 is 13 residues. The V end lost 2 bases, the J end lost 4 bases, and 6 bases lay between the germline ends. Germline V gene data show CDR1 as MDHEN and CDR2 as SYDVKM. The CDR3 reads CASSLEGYNEQFF. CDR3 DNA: TGTGCCAGCAGTTTAGAGGGTTACAATGAGCAGTTCTTC.

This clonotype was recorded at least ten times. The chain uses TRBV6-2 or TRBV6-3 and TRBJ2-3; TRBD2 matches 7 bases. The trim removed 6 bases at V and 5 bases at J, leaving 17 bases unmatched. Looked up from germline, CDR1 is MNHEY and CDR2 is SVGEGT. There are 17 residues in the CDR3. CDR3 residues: CASSPPDGEGFEDTQYF. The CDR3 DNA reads TGTGCCAGCAGCCCACCCGATGGGGAGGGATTCGAAGATACGCAGTATTTT.

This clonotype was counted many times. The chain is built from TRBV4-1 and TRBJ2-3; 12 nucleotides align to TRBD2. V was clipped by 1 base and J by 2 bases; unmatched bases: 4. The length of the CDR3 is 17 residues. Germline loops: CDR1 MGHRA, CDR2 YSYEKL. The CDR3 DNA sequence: TGCGCCAGCAGCCAAGCCACTAGCGGGGGGATCACAGATACGCAGTATTTT. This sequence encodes CASSQATSGGITDTQYF.

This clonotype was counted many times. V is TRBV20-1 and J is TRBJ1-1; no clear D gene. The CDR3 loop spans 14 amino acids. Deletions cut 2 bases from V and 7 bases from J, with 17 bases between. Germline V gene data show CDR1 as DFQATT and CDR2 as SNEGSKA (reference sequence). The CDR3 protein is CSARNSSVYNEAFF. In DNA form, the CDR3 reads TGCAGTGCTAGAAACTCTAGTGTTTACAATGAAGCTTTCTTT.

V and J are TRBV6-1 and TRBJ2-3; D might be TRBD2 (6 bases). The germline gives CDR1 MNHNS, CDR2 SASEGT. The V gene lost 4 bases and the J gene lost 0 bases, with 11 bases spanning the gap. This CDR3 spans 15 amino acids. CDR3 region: CASSGAGTSTDTQYF. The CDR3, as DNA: TGTGCCAGCAGTGGAGCCGGGACTAGCACAGATACGCAGTATTTT.

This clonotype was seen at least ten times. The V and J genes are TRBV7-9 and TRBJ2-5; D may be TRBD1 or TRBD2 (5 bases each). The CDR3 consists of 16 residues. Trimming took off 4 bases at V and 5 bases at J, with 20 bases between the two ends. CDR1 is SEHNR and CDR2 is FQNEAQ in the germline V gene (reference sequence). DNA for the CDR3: TGTGCCAGCAGCTGGGGCCCAAGGGACCTCGGGGAGACCCAGTACTTC. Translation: CASSWGPRDLGETQYF.

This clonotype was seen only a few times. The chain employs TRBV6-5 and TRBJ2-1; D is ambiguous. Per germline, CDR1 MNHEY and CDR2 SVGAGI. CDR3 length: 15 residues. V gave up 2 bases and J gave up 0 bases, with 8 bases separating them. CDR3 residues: CASSYELFSYNEQFF. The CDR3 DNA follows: TGTGCCAGCAGTTACGAACTCTTCTCCTACAATGAGCAGTTCTTC.

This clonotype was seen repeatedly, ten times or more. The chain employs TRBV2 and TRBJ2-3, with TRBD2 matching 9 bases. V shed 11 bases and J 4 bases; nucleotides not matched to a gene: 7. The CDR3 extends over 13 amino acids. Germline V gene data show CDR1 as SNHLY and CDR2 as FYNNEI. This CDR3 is CASVAGAPDTQYF. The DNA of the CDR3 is TGTGCCTCTGTAGCGGGGGCTCCAGATACGCAGTATTTT.